This T cell receptor beta chain was retrieved from a study of T cell repertoires in cytomegalovirus infection. Overall study results and limits: The ex vivo response showed dominance by HLA-C-restricted CMV-specific TCR beta clonotypes.

TCRdb re-derived calls from the reads in MiXCR, one entry per CDR3 protein. The table lists 300,000 to 400,000 distinct CDR3 sequences, 29% of them singletons. The CDR3 totals 13 residues. V was clipped by 4 bases and J by 10 bases, with 14 bases between them. The germline gives CDR1 SEHNR, CDR2 FQNEAQ (reference sequence). This clonotype was found a few times. Its matching antigen is unknown. The sequencing used cultured PBMCs, collected from culture after CMV antigen stimulation. The V and J genes are TRBV7-9 and TRBJ2-1; D might be TRBD2 (5 bases). The clonotype comes from a human donor in good health (CMV status not recorded). Some clones in this sample may be carry-over from other donors' samples. CDR3 region: CASSSGLQGEQFF. CDR3 in DNA: TGTGCCAGCAGCTCAGGACTTCAAGGGGAGCAGTTCTTC.